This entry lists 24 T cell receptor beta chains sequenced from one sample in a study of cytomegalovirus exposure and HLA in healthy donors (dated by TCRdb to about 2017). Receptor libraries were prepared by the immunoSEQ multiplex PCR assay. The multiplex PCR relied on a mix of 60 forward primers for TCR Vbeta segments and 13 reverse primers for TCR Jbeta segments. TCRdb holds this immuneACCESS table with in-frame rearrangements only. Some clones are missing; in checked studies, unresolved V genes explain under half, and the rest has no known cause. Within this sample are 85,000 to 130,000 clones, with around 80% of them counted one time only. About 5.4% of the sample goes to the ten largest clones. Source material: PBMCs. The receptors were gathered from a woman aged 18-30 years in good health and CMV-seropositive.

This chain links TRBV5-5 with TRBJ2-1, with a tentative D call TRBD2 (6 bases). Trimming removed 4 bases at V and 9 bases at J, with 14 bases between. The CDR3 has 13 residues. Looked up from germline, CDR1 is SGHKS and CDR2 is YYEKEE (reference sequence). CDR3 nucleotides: TGTGCCAGCAGCCCGGGACTCTATGCTGAGCAGTTCTTC. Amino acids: CASSPGLYAEQFF.

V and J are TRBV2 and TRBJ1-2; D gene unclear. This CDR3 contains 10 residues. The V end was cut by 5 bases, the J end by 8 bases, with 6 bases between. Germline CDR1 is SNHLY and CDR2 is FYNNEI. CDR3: CASSLSGYTF. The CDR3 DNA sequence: TGTGCCAGCAGTCTCTCCGGCTACACCTTC. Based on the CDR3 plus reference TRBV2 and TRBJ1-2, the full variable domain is EPEVTQTPSHQVTQMGQEVILRCVPISNHLYFYWYRQILGQKVEFLVSFYNNEISEKSEIFDDQFSVERPDGSNFTLKIRSTKLEDSAMYFCASSLSGYTFGSGTRLTVV.

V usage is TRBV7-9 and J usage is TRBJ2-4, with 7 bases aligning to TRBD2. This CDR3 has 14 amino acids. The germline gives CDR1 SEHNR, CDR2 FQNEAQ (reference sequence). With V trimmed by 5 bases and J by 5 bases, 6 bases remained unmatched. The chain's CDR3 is CASSPRAGENIQYF. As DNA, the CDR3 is TGTGCCAGCAGCCCGAGGGCGGGGGAAAACATTCAGTACTTC.

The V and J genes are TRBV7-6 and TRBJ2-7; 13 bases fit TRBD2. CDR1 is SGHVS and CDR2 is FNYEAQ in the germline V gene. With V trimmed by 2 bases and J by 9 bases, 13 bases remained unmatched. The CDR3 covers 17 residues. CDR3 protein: CASSLRVRTSGSYWQYF. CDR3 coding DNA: TGTGCCAGCAGCTTACGGGTAAGGACTAGCGGGAGTTATTGGCAGTACTTC. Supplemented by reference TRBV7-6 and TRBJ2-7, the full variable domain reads GAGVSQSPRYKVTKRGQDVALRCDPISGHVSLYWYRQALGQGPEFLTYFNYEAQQDKSGLPNDRFSAERPEGSISTLTIQRTEQRDSAMYRCASSLRVRTSGSYWQYFGPGTRLTVT.

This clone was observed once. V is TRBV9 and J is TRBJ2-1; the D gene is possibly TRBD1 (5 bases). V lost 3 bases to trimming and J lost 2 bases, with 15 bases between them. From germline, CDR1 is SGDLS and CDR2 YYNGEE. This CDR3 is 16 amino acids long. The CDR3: CASSERQGSPYNEQFF. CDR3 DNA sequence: TGTGCCAGCAGCGAGAGGCAGGGAAGCCCCTACAATGAGCAGTTCTTC. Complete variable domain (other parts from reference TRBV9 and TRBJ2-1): DSGVTQTPKHLITATGQRVTLRCSPRSGDLSVYWYQQSLDQGLQFLIQYYNGEERAKGNILERFSAQQFPDLHSELNLSSLELGDSALYFCASSERQGSPYNEQFFGPGTRLTVL.

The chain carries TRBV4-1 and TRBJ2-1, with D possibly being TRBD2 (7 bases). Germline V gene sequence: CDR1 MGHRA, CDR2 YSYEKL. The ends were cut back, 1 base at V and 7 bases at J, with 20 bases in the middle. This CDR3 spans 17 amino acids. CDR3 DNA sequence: TGCGCCAGCAGCCAAGGTAGGGGGGGCGGGAGTAAAAATGAGCAGTTCTTC. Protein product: CASSQGRGGGSKNEQFF.

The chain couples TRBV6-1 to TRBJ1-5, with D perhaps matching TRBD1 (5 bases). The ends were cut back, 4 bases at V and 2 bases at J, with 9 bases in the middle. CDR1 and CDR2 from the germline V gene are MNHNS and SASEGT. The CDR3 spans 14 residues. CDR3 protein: CASSGLGGNQPQHF. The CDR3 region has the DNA TGTGCCAGCAGTGGGCTAGGGGGCAATCAGCCCCAGCATTTT.

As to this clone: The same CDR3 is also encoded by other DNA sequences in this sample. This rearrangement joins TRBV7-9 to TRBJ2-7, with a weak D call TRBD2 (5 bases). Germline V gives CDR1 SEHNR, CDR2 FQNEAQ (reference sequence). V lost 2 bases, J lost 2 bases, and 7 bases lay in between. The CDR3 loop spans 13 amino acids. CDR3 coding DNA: TGTGCCAGCAGCTTAACGGGAACCTACGAGCAGTACTTC. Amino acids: CASSLTGTYEQYF.

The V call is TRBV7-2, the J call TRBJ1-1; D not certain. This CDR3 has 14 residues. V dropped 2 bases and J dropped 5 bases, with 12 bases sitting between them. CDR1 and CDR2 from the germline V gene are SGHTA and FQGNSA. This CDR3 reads CASSLFPAVTEAFF. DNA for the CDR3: TGTGCCAGCAGCTTATTCCCGGCGGTGACTGAAGCTTTCTTT.

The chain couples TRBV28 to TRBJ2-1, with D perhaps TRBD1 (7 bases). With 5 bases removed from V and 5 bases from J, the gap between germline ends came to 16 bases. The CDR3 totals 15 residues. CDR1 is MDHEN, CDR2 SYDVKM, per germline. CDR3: CASSPGGTANNEQFF. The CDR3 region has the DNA TGTGCCAGCAGTCCAGGGGGGACAGCAAACAATGAGCAGTTCTTC.

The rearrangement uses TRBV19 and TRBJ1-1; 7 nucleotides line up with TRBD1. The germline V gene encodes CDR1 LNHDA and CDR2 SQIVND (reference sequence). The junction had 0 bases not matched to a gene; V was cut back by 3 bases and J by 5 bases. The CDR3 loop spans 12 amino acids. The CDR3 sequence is CASSIRGTEAFF. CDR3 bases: TGTGCCAGTAGTATCAGGGGGACTGAAGCTTTCTTT.

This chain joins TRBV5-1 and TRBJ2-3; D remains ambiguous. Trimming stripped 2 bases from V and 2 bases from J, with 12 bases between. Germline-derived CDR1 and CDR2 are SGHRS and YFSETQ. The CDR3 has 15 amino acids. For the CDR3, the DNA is TGCGCCAGCAGCTTTTGGTCCGAACTCACAGATACGCAGTATTTT. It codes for CASSFWSELTDTQYF.

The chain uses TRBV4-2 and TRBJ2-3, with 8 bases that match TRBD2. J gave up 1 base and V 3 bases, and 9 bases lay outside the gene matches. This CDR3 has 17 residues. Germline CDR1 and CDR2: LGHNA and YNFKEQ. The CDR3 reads CASSHEPSGSGTDTQYF. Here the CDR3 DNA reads TGTGCCAGCAGCCATGAACCAAGCGGGAGCGGCACAGATACGCAGTATTTT.

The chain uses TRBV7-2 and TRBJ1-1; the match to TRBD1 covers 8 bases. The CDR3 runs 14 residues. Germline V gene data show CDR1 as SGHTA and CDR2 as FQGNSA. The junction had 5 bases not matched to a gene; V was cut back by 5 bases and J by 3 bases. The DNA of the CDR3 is TGTGCCAGCAGCCGGACAGGGCTTGACACTGAAGCTTTCTTT. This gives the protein CASSRTGLDTEAFF.

CDR3 in DNA: TGTGCCAGCAGCCAAGTAAGGGAGGGATTCACTGAAGCTTTCTTT. Translating gives CASSQVREGFTEAFF. This chain links TRBV4-2 with TRBJ1-1, with D unclear. This CDR3 region has 15 residues. Germline V gene sequence: CDR1 LGHNA, CDR2 YNFKEQ. V dropped 1 base and J dropped 4 bases, with 13 bases sitting between them.

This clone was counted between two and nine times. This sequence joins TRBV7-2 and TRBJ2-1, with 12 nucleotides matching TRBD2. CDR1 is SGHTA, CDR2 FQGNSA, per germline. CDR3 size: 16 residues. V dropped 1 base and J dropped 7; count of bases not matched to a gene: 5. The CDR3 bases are TGTGCCAGCAGCTTAGGGTCCGGACTAGCGGGGAATGAGCAGTTCTTC. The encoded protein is CASSLGSGLAGNEQFF. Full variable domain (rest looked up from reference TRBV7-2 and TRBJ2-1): GAGVSQSPSNKVTEKGKDVELRCDPISGHTALYWYRQSLGQGLEFLIYFQGNSAPDKSGLPSDRFSAERTGGSVSTLTIQRTQQEDSAVYLCASSLGSGLAGNEQFFGPGTRLTVL.

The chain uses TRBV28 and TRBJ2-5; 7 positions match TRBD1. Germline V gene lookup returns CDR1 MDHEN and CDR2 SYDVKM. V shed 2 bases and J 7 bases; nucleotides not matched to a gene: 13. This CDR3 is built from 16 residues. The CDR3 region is CASSLIRRDSQMTQYF. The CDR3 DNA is TGTGCCAGCAGTTTAATCCGCCGGGACAGCCAAATGACCCAGTACTTC.

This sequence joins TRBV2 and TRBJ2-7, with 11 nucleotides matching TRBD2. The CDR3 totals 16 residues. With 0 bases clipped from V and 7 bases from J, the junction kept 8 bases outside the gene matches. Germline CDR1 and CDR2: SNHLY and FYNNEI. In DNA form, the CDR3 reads TGTGCCAGCAGTGAAGCGCTTTTAGCGGGAGGGGGTGAGCAGTACTTC. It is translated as CASSEALLAGGGEQYF.

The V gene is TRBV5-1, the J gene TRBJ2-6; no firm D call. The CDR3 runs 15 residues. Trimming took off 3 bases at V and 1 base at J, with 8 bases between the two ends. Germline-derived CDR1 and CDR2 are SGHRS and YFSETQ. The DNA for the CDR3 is TGCGCCAGCAGCTCCGACAAGTCTGGGGCCAACGTCCTGACTTTC. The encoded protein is CASSSDKSGANVLTF. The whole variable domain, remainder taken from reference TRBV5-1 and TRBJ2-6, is KAGVTQTPRYLIKTRGQQVTLSCSPISGHRSVSWYQQTPGQGLQFLFEYFSETQRNKGNFPGRFSGRQFSNSRSEMNVSTLELGDSALYLCASSSDKSGANVLTFGAGSRLTVL.

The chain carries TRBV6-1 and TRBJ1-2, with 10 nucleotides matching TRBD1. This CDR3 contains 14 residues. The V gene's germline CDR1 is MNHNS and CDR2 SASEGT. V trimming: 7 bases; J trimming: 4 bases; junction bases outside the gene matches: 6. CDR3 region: CASTRQGASYGYTF. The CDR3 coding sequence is TGTGCCAGCACCAGACAGGGGGCAAGCTATGGCTACACCTTC.

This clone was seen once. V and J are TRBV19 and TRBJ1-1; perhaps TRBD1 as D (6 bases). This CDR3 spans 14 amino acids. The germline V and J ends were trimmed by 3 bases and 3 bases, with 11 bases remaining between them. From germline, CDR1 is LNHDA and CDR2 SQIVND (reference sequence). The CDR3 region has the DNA TGTGCCAGTAGTATTGGGGGGGGGCACACTGAAGCTTTCTTT. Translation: CASSIGGGHTEAFF.

CDR3 sequence: CASRGEGRRLTEAFF. The CDR3 bases are TGTGCCAGCAGGGGGGAGGGACGGAGACTCACTGAAGCTTTCTTT. The chain carries TRBV28 and TRBJ1-1, with D possibly being TRBD1 (5 bases). The length of the CDR3 is 15 residues. Germline values: CDR1 MDHEN, CDR2 SYDVKM. The V end was cut by 6 bases, the J end by 4 bases, with 18 bases between.

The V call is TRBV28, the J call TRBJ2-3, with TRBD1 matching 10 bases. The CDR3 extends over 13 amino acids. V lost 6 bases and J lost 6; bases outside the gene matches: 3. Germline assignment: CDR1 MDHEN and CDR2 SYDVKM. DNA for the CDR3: TGTGCCAGCAGCAGACAGGGGGCGGATACGCAGTATTTT. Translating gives CASSRQGADTQYF. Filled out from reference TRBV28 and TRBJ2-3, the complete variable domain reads DVKVTQSSRYLVKRTGEKVFLECVQDMDHENMFWYRQDPGLGLRLIYFSYDVKMKEKGDIPEGYSVSREKKERFSLILESASTNQTSMYLCASSRQGADTQYFGPGTRLTVL.

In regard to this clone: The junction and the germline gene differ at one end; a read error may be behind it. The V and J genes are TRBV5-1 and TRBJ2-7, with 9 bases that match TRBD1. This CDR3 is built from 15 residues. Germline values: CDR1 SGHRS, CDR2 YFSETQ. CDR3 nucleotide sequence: TGCGCCAGCAGCGAAAGACAGGGGGTTTTACGCGAGGAGTACTTC. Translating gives CASSERQGVLREEYF.